A single sample is the source of the 14 T cell receptor beta chains below, sequenced in a study of cytomegalovirus exposure and HLA in healthy donors. It was with 60 Vbeta and 13 Jbeta primers that the PCR ran. Generated by immunoSEQ multiplex PCR, the TCRdb table keeps only in-frame clones and is missing some. This sample yields some 190,000 clones, of which about 82% are seen a single time; roughly 2% belongs to the top ten. The sample taken for sequencing was PBMCs. The receptors here all came from a woman aged 30 to 39 in good health and CMV-seronegative.

This chain connects TRBV2 to TRBJ1-1; maybe TRBD1 (6 bases). CDR3 length: 15 residues. Germline V gene lookup returns CDR1 SNHLY and CDR2 FYNNEI. V dropped 3 bases and J dropped 7 bases, with 18 bases sitting between them. The CDR3 loop reads CASSDFGGNRGEAFF. CDR3 DNA: TGTGCCAGCAGTGATTTTGGGGGCAATCGTGGTGAAGCTTTCTTT. The full variable domain, rest sourced from reference TRBV2 and TRBJ1-1, is EPEVTQTPSHQVTQMGQEVILRCVPISNHLYFYWYRQILGQKVEFLVSFYNNEISEKSEIFDDQFSVERPDGSNFTLKIRSTKLEDSAMYFCASSDFGGNRGEAFFGQGTRLTVV.

A few counts support this clone. This chain uses TRBV5-8 with TRBJ2-5, with 11 bases fitting TRBD1. CDR3 size: 17 residues. Germline V gene sequence: CDR1 SGHTS, CDR2 YDEGEE. Unmatched junction bases numbered 6, after V lost 0 bases and J lost 2 bases. CDR3 DNA: TGTGCCAGCAGCTTGGCACGGACAGGGGGCCTACAAGAGACCCAGTACTTC. It specifies CASSLARTGGLQETQYF. The complete variable domain, with remaining parts taken from reference TRBV5-8 and TRBJ2-5, reads EAGVTQSPTHLIKTRGQQATLRCSPISGHTSVYWYQQALGLGLQFLLWYDEGEERNRGNFPPRFSGRQFPNYSSELNVNALELEDSALYLCASSLARTGGLQETQYFGPGTRLLVL.

This clone was seen only a few times. The chain has TRBV9 and TRBJ2-5; the match to TRBD2 covers 13 bases. The length of the CDR3 is 19 residues. Trimming cost V 6 bases and J 1 base; bases outside gene matches: 15. Germline values: CDR1 SGDLS, CDR2 YYNGEE. DNA for the CDR3: TGTGCCAGCACCCAAACTAGCGGGGGGGCCAATATCGTCCAAGAGACCCAGTACTTC. Translated, it gives CASTQTSGGANIVQETQYF.

This sequence joins TRBV9 and TRBJ2-7, with D perhaps TRBD2 (7 bases). The CDR3 contains 14 residues. Germline V gene lookup returns CDR1 SGDLS and CDR2 YYNGEE. The V end was cut by 1 base, the J end by 5 bases, with 13 bases between. The CDR3 DNA is TGTGCCAGCAGCGTATCCGCGGGGGCGGACGAGCAGTACTTC. Protein product: CASSVSAGADEQYF.

The chain couples TRBV7-2 to TRBJ1-3, with D possibly being TRBD1 (6 bases). There are 14 residues in the CDR3. Germline V gene lookup returns CDR1 SGHTA and CDR2 FQGNSA. V was pared by 6 bases and J by 0 bases, with 9 bases between. The CDR3 loop reads CASRTGFSGNTIYF. DNA of the CDR3: TGTGCCAGCAGAACAGGGTTCTCTGGAAACACCATATATTTT.

This sequence joins TRBV9 and TRBJ1-6; tentatively, D is TRBD1 (5 bases). CDR1 and CDR2 (germline): SGDLS, YYNGEE. Trimming cost V 5 bases and J 11 bases, with 11 bases left between them. The CDR3 runs to 12 residues. CDR3 sequence reads: CASSGDFPPLHF. CDR3 bases: TGTGCCAGCAGTGGGGACTTTCCACCCCTCCACTTT.

This sequence joins TRBV14 and TRBJ2-7, with D perhaps matching TRBD1 (6 bases). Germline V lookup: CDR1 SGHDN, CDR2 FVKESK. V was shortened by 5 bases and J by 2 bases, with 13 bases between the two germline ends. CDR3 length: 14 amino acids. As DNA, the CDR3 is TGTGCCAGCAGCGCGTGGACAGCAACCTACGAGCAGTACTTC. It specifies CASSAWTATYEQYF.

The chain joins TRBV6-1 to TRBJ1-1, with 7 bases identical to TRBD1. CDR3 length: 13 amino acids. With V trimmed by 4 bases and J by 4 bases, 3 bases remained unmatched. Per germline, CDR1 MNHNS and CDR2 SASEGT. The CDR3 reads CASSAGGITEAFF. The CDR3, as DNA: TGTGCCAGCAGTGCAGGGGGGATCACTGAAGCTTTCTTT.

The gene calls are TRBV7-2 and TRBJ1-1, with D perhaps matching TRBD1 (6 bases). The CDR3 consists of 13 residues. The V and J ends lost 3 bases and 3 bases respectively, with 8 bases between them. Looked up from germline, CDR1 is SGHTA and CDR2 is FQGNSA. The CDR3 DNA is TGTGCCAGCAGCTTCGGACAGCACACTGAAGCTTTCTTT. This sequence encodes CASSFGQHTEAFF.

The chain joins TRBV19 to TRBJ1-1; 7 positions agree with TRBD1. Germline loops: CDR1 LNHDA, CDR2 SQIVND (reference sequence). This CDR3 contains 17 residues. V was pared by 5 bases and J by 6 bases, with 18 bases of the junction left unmatched. DNA for the CDR3: TGTGCCAGTAGTGGCTGGACAGGTTACAACCAGGGGGCTGAAGCTTTCTTT. Its translation is CASSGWTGYNQGAEAFF.

This sequence joins TRBV4-2 and TRBJ2-1; 9 positions agree with TRBD2. After removal of 1 base from V and 5 bases from J, the junction contained 6 bases not matched to a gene. Germline V gene data show CDR1 as LGHNA and CDR2 as YNFKEQ. The CDR3 runs to 16 residues. CDR3 sequence reads: CASSQAGGGEDNEQFF. The CDR3 region has the DNA TGTGCCAGCAGCCAAGCCGGCGGGGGGGAAGACAATGAGCAGTTCTTC.

The chain is built from TRBV19 and TRBJ2-3; 10 nucleotides align to TRBD2. V dropped 3 bases and J dropped 4; count of bases not matched to a gene: 7. CDR3 size: 16 residues. The germline gives CDR1 LNHDA, CDR2 SQIVND (reference sequence). The DNA for the CDR3 is TGTGCCAGTAGTATGGTTAGCGGGGGGTATGCAGATACGCAGTATTTT. It codes for CASSMVSGGYADTQYF. Combining the CDR3 with reference TRBV19 and TRBJ2-3 gives the whole variable domain DGGITQSPKYLFRKEGQNVTLSCEQNLNHDAMYWYRQDPGQGLRLIYYSQIVNDFQKGDIAEGYSVSREKKESFPLTVTSAQKNPTAFYLCASSMVSGGYADTQYFGPGTRLTVL.

This clone was seen a single time. This chain uses TRBV10-3 with TRBJ1-5; 8 bases are a match to TRBD1. There are 16 residues in the CDR3. V dropped 0 bases and J dropped 5; count of bases not matched to a gene: 6. In germline, CDR1 is ENHRY, CDR2 SYGVKD. DNA for the CDR3: TGTGCCATCAGTGAGTCAGCGGGGACAGGAGATCAGCCCCAGCATTTT. Amino acids: CAISESAGTGDQPQHF.

This clone was seen a few times. The genes are TRBV6-1 and TRBJ1-5; possible D gene TRBD1, 6 bases. V lost 0 bases and J lost 1, with 7 bases in between. The CDR3 contains 15 residues. Germline lookup yields CDR1 MNHNS and CDR2 SASEGT. CDR3 in amino acids: CASSEAQGSNQPQHF. The CDR3 bases are TGTGCCAGCAGTGAAGCGCAGGGGAGCAATCAGCCCCAGCATTTT.